The 8 T cell receptor beta chains below come from one sample, sequenced in a study of patients and donors after allogeneic stem cell transplantation. TCRdb processed the RT-PCR reads anew with MiXCR; each CDR3 protein has one entry. The sample consists of approximately 57,000 distinct CDR3 sequences, about an eighth of them appearing once. Sequenced sample: blood, either unsorted or a sorted T cell fraction (not recorded which). The source is a human donor who was either an allogeneic HSCT recipient or a stem cell or donor lymphocyte infusion donor (not recorded which). It is not recorded whose cells these are; they may come from a transplant donor.

This clonotype was seen more than once but under ten times. The J gene is TRBJ2-7, the V gene TRBV29-1, with a weak D call TRBD2 (5 bases). In germline, CDR1 is SQVTM, CDR2 ANQGSEA. The germline V and J ends were trimmed by 4 bases and 1 base, with 11 bases remaining between them. The CDR3 has 13 amino acids. The chain's CDR3 is CSVALLDSYEQYF. CDR3 coding DNA: TGCAGCGTTGCTCTACTAGATTCCTACGAGCAGTACTTC.

The sample holds many counts of this clonotype. The chain uses TRBV29-1 and TRBJ1-1, with 9 bases aligning to TRBD1. V trimming: 5 bases; J trimming: 1 base; junction bases outside the gene matches: 8. The CDR3 loop spans 15 amino acids. In germline, CDR1 is SQVTM, CDR2 ANQGSEA. For the CDR3, the DNA is TGCAGCGTTCTCGACCGGGGACAGGGGAACACTGAAGCTTTCTTT. Amino acid sequence: CSVLDRGQGNTEAFF.

This clonotype was observed at least ten times. V gene TRBV5-5 combines with J gene TRBJ1-2; D ambiguous. V dropped 1 base and J dropped 2 bases, with 9 bases sitting between them. This CDR3 has 14 residues. Germline values: CDR1 SGHKS, CDR2 YYEKEE (reference sequence). CDR3 sequence reads: CASSLYQDNYGYTF. CDR3 DNA: TGTGCCAGCAGCTTGTACCAGGACAACTATGGCTACACCTTC.

This clonotype was counted ten times or more. This sequence joins TRBV25-1 and TRBJ1-1; tentatively, D is TRBD1 (6 bases). Between the trimmed V and J ends, which lost 3 bases and 3 bases, there was a span of 11 bases. The CDR3 is 14 residues long. Germline values: CDR1 MGHDK, CDR2 SYGVNS. CDR3 bases: TGTGCCAGCAGTGAGCAGGGGTGGTACACTGAAGCTTTCTTT. Translation gives CASSEQGWYTEAFF.

This sequence joins TRBV13 and TRBJ2-3; no clear D. CDR3 size: 14 residues. Per the germline V gene, CDR1 is PRHDT and CDR2 is FYEKMQ (reference sequence). V lost 0 bases, J lost 3 bases, and 7 bases lay in between. The CDR3 loop reads CASSLGESTDTQYF. The CDR3 DNA sequence: TGTGCCAGCAGCTTAGGGGAGTCGACAGATACGCAGTATTTT.

The chain is built from TRBV11-3 and TRBJ2-2, with 11 bases fitting TRBD2. From germline, CDR1 is SGHNT and CDR2 YENEEA. CDR3 size: 15 residues. The V and J ends lost 5 bases and 5 bases, in that order; junction bases with no gene match: 4. CDR3 nucleotides: TGTGCCAGCAGCCTAACTAGCGGGAGTACCGGGGAGCTGTTTTTT. This codes for CASSLTSGSTGELFF.

This clonotype occurred many times. V gene TRBV7-9 combines with J gene TRBJ1-2; TRBD1 agrees at 10 bases. The J segment lost 5 bases and the V segment lost 11 bases, leaving 17 bases of the junction unmatched. CDR1 is SEHNR, CDR2 FQNEAQ, per germline (reference sequence). The CDR3 contains 16 residues. CDR3 sequence: CAGRPGTGVGYYGYTF. CDR3 sequence (DNA): TGTGCCGGCCGACCGGGGACAGGGGTCGGATATTATGGCTACACCTTC. Filled out from reference TRBV7-9 and TRBJ1-2, the complete variable domain reads DTGVSQNPRHKITKRGQNVTFRCDPISEHNRLYWYRQTLGQGPEFLTYFQNEAQLEKSRLLSDRFSAERPKGSFSTLEIQRTEQGDSAMYLCAGRPGTGVGYYGYTFGSGTRLTVV.

This clonotype was counted between two and nine times. The chain combines TRBV10-3 with TRBJ2-2; 9 bases agree with TRBD2. Germline assignment: CDR1 ENHRY and CDR2 SYGVKD. The CDR3 runs 15 residues. V lost 8 bases to trimming and J lost 0 bases; unmatched junction nucleotides: 4. CDR3 sequence reads: CAIQLAGPNTGELFF. Written as DNA, the CDR3 is TGTGCCATCCAACTAGCGGGCCCGAACACCGGGGAGCTGTTTTTT.